The 32 T cell receptor beta chains reported below all come from one sample, sequenced in a study of cytomegalovirus exposure and HLA in healthy donors. PCR involved 60 Vbeta and 13 Jbeta primers. Here immunoSEQ multiplex PCR was the method, and the copy in TCRdb shows in-frame clones only, minus some. The sample records 150,000 to 200,000 clones, nearly 80% being singletons. Sequencing was carried out using PBMCs. The receptors were gathered from a man aged 35-49 years in good health and CMV-seropositive.

The chain joins TRBV19 to TRBJ2-3; 12 bases line up with TRBD2. The ends lost 5 bases at V and 2 bases at J; junction bases unmatched: 8. The germline gives CDR1 LNHDA, CDR2 SQIVND (reference sequence). The CDR3 covers 17 residues. The CDR3 region is CASSLLGLAGTTDTQYF. The CDR3 DNA reads as TGTGCCAGTAGTCTATTAGGACTAGCGGGGACCACAGATACGCAGTATTTT.

This chain connects TRBV19 to TRBJ2-7, with 7 bases lining up with TRBD1. The length of the CDR3 is 14 residues. Germline V gives CDR1 LNHDA, CDR2 SQIVND (reference sequence). V gave up 8 bases and J gave up 1 base; unmatched junction bases: 8. The CDR3 nucleotides are TGTGCCAGTTCTCAAAGACAGGGATCCTACGAGCAGTACTTC. Protein: CASSQRQGSYEQYF.

This chain joins TRBV6-4 and TRBJ2-1, with 9 bases fitting TRBD2. Germline CDR1 reads MRHNA; CDR2 reads SNTAGT. The V gene end was trimmed by 8 bases and the J gene end by 1 base; junction bases not matched to a gene: 6. The CDR3 is 15 residues long. As DNA, the CDR3 is TGTGCCAGCGCGAGTCTAGCGGGATCCTACAATGAGCAGTTCTTC. Translating it yields CASASLAGSYNEQFF.

The V call is TRBV6-5, the J call TRBJ1-2; weak D call: TRBD1 (5 bases). The CDR3 is 15 residues long. Germline V lookup: CDR1 MNHEY, CDR2 SVGAGI. V lost 2 bases and J lost 2, with 12 bases in between. CDR3 nucleotides: TGTGCCAGCAGTTACCGGTCCCAGGGAAACTATGGCTACACCTTC. Translating gives CASSYRSQGNYGYTF.

The chain has TRBV19 and TRBJ1-1; a possible D gene is TRBD1 (6 bases). CDR1 and CDR2 (germline): LNHDA, SQIVND (reference sequence). The length of the CDR3 is 14 residues. V gave up 9 bases and J gave up 0 bases, with 14 bases separating them. CDR3 amino acids: CASVTGSMNTEAFF. The DNA for the CDR3 is TGTGCCAGCGTTACAGGGTCCATGAACACTGAAGCTTTCTTT.

This chain uses TRBV5-8 with TRBJ2-5, with 11 bases aligning to TRBD2. The J call may not be correct, given that the DNA end is closer to TRBJ2-7. The CDR3 extends over 15 amino acids. Germline CDR1 SGHTS, CDR2 YDEGEE. The CDR3 here is CASNVALAGAYEQYF. The CDR3 DNA is TGTGCCAGCAACGTCGCACTAGCGGGAGCTTACGAGCAGTACTTC.

The V and J genes are TRBV30 and TRBJ2-1, with 8 bases fitting TRBD2. CDR1 is GTSNPN, CDR2 SVGIG, per germline (reference sequence). With 5 bases clipped from V and 6 bases from J, the junction kept 9 bases outside the gene matches. This CDR3 has 14 residues. CDR3 coding DNA: TGTGCCTGGGTTCACACGGGAGGGTTCAATGAGCAGTTCTTC. Translating gives CAWVHTGGFNEQFF.

The chain is built from TRBV19 and TRBJ1-5; 8 bases align to TRBD1. The V segment lost 7 bases and the J segment 0 bases; nucleotides outside the gene matches: 14. CDR3 length: 18 residues. The V gene's germline CDR1 is LNHDA and CDR2 SQIVND (reference sequence). The CDR3 loop is CASTRTGLPGGSNQPQHF. DNA of the CDR3: TGTGCCAGTACCCGGACAGGGCTCCCGGGAGGTAGCAATCAGCCCCAGCATTTT.

The chain carries TRBV11-1 and TRBJ2-3, with 10 nucleotides matching TRBD2. This CDR3 comprises 15 residues. V trimming: 5 bases; J trimming: 1 base; junction bases outside the gene matches: 3. Germline CDR1 and CDR2: SGHAT and FQDESV (reference sequence). CDR3 nucleotide sequence: TGTGCCAGCAGCAGCGGGACTAGCGGCACAGATACGCAGTATTTT. Its protein is CASSSGTSGTDTQYF.

The V and J genes are TRBV11-1 and TRBJ2-7; 9 bases line up with TRBD1. The CDR3 runs 14 residues. The V gene end was trimmed by 5 bases and the J gene end by 4 bases; junction bases not matched to a gene: 6. Germline values: CDR1 SGHAT, CDR2 FQDESV (reference sequence). The CDR3 DNA reads as TGTGCCAGCAGCCTTTACAGGGGGCAGTACGAGCAGTACTTC. Its protein product is CASSLYRGQYEQYF.

This sequence joins TRBV15 and TRBJ2-5; D remains ambiguous. CDR1 is LNHNV and CDR2 is YYDKDF in the germline V gene (reference sequence). Trimming pared 0 bases from V and 3 bases from J, leaving 8 bases between. The CDR3 contains 14 residues. CDR3 in amino acids: CATSRDLPEETQYF. CDR3 nucleotides: TGTGCCACCAGCAGAGATCTACCTGAAGAGACCCAGTACTTC.

This clone has just one count. The CDR3 nucleotides are TGTGCCAGCAGCATGGAGACAGGAATTACCCTACAGGAGACCCAGTACTTC. This codes for CASSMETGITLQETQYF. This rearrangement joins TRBV7-8 to TRBJ2-5, with D possibly TRBD1 on 6 matching bases. The CDR3 is 17 residues long. Trimming took 5 bases from V and 5 from J, leaving 24 bases between them. Germline V lookup: CDR1 SGHVS, CDR2 FQNEAQ. The full variable domain, in which reference TRBV7-8 and TRBJ2-5 provide the parts outside the CDR3, is GAGVSQSPRYKVAKRGQDVALRCDPISGHVSLFWYQQALGQGPEFLTYFQNEAQLDKSGLPSDRFFAERPEGSVSTLKIQRTQQEDSAVYLCASSMETGITLQETQYFGPGTRLLVL.

The chain recombines TRBV4-1 with TRBJ2-5; 12 nucleotides align to TRBD2. CDR3 length equals 18 residues. Germline V CDR1 and CDR2: MGHRA, YSYEKL. V lost 0 bases and J lost 7; bases outside the gene matches: 12. The CDR3 DNA reads TGCGCCAGCAGCCAAGATGACTTGACTAGCGGGAGTTACGGGACCCAGTACTTC. Protein product: CASSQDDLTSGSYGTQYF.

This clone was observed a few times. V usage is TRBV18 and J usage is TRBJ2-1; unclear D gene. Germline V gene data show CDR1 as KGHSH and CDR2 as LQKENI. The germline V and J ends were trimmed by 2 bases and 5 bases, with 13 bases remaining between them. CDR3 size: 15 residues. The CDR3 coding sequence is TGTGCCAGCTCACCAATTGGGCCCCCAAACAATGAGCAGTTCTTC. Translating it yields CASSPIGPPNNEQFF.

The V gene is TRBV10-1, the J gene TRBJ1-2; weak D call: TRBD1 (5 bases). V lost 2 bases to trimming and J lost 5 bases, with 9 bases between them. The CDR3 extends over 13 amino acids. Per germline, CDR1 WNHNN and CDR2 SYGVQD (reference sequence). The CDR3 sequence: CASSEQQEYGYTF. The CDR3 nucleotides read TGCGCCAGCAGTGAGCAACAGGAGTATGGCTACACCTTC.

The chain is built from TRBV6-5 and TRBJ2-7, with a possible D match to TRBD2 (5 bases). Per germline, CDR1 MNHEY and CDR2 SVGAGI. V was pared by 6 bases and J by 0 bases, with 12 bases between. The CDR3 runs 14 residues. The CDR3 reads CASRSVGSSYEQYF. CDR3 in DNA: TGTGCCAGCAGAAGCGTGGGGAGCTCCTACGAGCAGTACTTC.

Comments on this clone: Other nucleotide sequences in the sample specify the same CDR3. The chain joins TRBV25-1 to TRBJ1-1, with TRBD1 as a possible D gene (5 bases). The CDR3 covers 15 residues. Trimming removed 5 bases from V and 6 bases from J, with 19 bases in between. From germline, CDR1 is MGHDK and CDR2 SYGVNS. The CDR3 loop reads CASSPLDGRGPEAFF. Here the CDR3 DNA reads TGTGCCAGCAGTCCCCTGGATGGGAGGGGACCTGAAGCTTTCTTT. Combining the CDR3 with reference TRBV25-1 and TRBJ1-1 gives the whole variable domain EADIYQTPRYLVIGTGKKITLECSQTMGHDKMYWYQQDPGMELHLIHYSYGVNSTEKGDLSSESTVSRIRTEHFPLTLESARPSHTSQYLCASSPLDGRGPEAFFGQGTRLTVV.

The chain uses TRBV4-2 and TRBJ2-7; 7 nucleotides line up with TRBD1. This CDR3 has 14 amino acids. Germline CDR1 reads LGHNA; CDR2 reads YNFKEQ. V shed 4 bases and J 1 base; nucleotides not matched to a gene: 4. CDR3 residues: CASSLTGDSYEQYF. CDR3 nucleotide sequence: TGTGCCAGCAGCCTAACAGGGGATTCCTACGAGCAGTACTTC.

The V gene is TRBV28, the J gene TRBJ1-2, with D possibly being TRBD1 (6 bases). The CDR3 contains 13 residues. Germline CDR1 reads MDHEN; CDR2 reads SYDVKM. V was clipped by 5 bases and J by 4 bases, with 11 bases between them. This CDR3 reads CASSIQGSYGYTF. In nucleotides, the CDR3 is TGTGCCAGCAGTATACAGGGCTCCTATGGCTACACCTTC.

This clone was seen a single time. The chain couples TRBV5-1 to TRBJ2-2; 8 nucleotides match TRBD1. Germline CDR1 SGHRS, CDR2 YFSETQ. CDR3 size: 16 residues. Trimming removed 7 bases from V and 6 bases from J; junction bases left unmatched: 14. The CDR3 here is CASAKSGQGASGELFF. CDR3 DNA sequence: TGCGCCAGCGCAAAAAGCGGGCAGGGGGCGTCCGGGGAGCTGTTTTTT.

The chain recombines TRBV30 with TRBJ1-6; tentative D call: TRBD1 (6 bases). The CDR3 is 17 residues long. The V gene lost 0 bases and the J gene lost 3 bases, with 15 bases spanning the gap. Germline V gives CDR1 GTSNPN, CDR2 SVGIG (reference sequence). The CDR3 nucleotides are TGTGCCTGGAGTGTAGAACCAGGGGTTTTCTATAATTCACCCCTCCACTTT. Amino acids: CAWSVEPGVFYNSPLHF.

The chain links TRBV5-6 to TRBJ1-2; a possible D gene is TRBD1 (6 bases). Germline-derived CDR1 and CDR2 are SGHDT and YYEEEE. The V gene lost 4 bases and the J gene lost 4 bases, with 11 bases spanning the gap. CDR3 length equals 13 residues. The CDR3 protein is CASSLQGSYGYTF. The CDR3 DNA reads TGTGCCAGCAGCCTACAGGGTAGCTATGGCTACACCTTC.

This rearrangement joins TRBV25-1 to TRBJ1-2; possibly TRBD1 for D (6 bases). The germline V gene encodes CDR1 MGHDK and CDR2 SYGVNS. V was pared by 1 base and J by 5 bases, with 11 bases between. There are 14 residues in the CDR3. The CDR3 DNA follows: TGTGCCAGCAGTGAATTGGGGACAACTTATGGCTACACCTTC. Protein sequence: CASSELGTTYGYTF.

Of note for this clone: At one end the junction does not follow the germline gene, possibly because of a read error. V gene TRBV5-6 combines with J gene TRBJ2-6, with D perhaps TRBD1 (5 bases). Per the germline V gene, CDR1 is SGHDT and CDR2 is YYEEEE. This CDR3 comprises 15 residues. The DNA for the CDR3 is TGTGCCAGCAGCTTGGTAGCACGTGGGGCCAACGGCCTGACTTTC. This gives the protein CASSLVARGANGLTF.

V usage is TRBV5-5 and J usage is TRBJ2-7; a possible D gene is TRBD2 (5 bases). CDR3 length: 14 residues. V lost 4 bases to trimming and J lost 3 bases, with 14 bases between them. CDR1 and CDR2 (germline): SGHKS, YYEKEE (reference sequence). For the CDR3, the DNA is TGTGCCAGCAGCCGGATCGACGGAGGCTACGAGCAGTACTTC. Translating gives CASSRIDGGYEQYF.

This clone was found once. This chain connects TRBV27 to TRBJ2-5; 10 bases align to TRBD1. J was trimmed by 6 bases and V by 6 bases; bases with no gene match: 10. This CDR3 comprises 15 residues. CDR1 MNHEY and CDR2 SMNVEV come from the germline V gene (reference sequence). The CDR3 bases are TGTGCCAGCAGCCTATCCGGGGACAGGGGTCAGACCCAGTACTTC. It codes for CASSLSGDRGQTQYF.

There are a few counts of this clone. The rearrangement links TRBV28 to TRBJ2-7; D is possibly TRBD2 (6 bases). The length of the CDR3 is 17 residues. V was trimmed by 10 bases and J by 2 bases, leaving 27 bases between them. Germline V gene sequence: CDR1 MDHEN, CDR2 SYDVKM. The CDR3 sequence: CATHSLGRTGVPYEQYF. Written as DNA, the CDR3 is TGTGCCACCCACAGTTTGGGGAGAACGGGAGTCCCCTACGAGCAGTACTTC.

The V call is TRBV6-5, the J call TRBJ2-4; perhaps TRBD1 as D (6 bases). V was trimmed by 0 bases and J by 3 bases, leaving 9 bases between them. The CDR3 consists of 15 residues. Germline loops: CDR1 MNHEY, CDR2 SVGAGI. This chain's CDR3 is CASSYSLGGKNIQYF. CDR3 coding DNA: TGTGCCAGCAGTTACTCGTTAGGGGGCAAAAACATTCAGTACTTC.

As to this clone: Other DNA sequences in the same sample also yield this CDR3. The rearrangement joins TRBV28 to TRBJ1-1; tentatively, D is TRBD1 (6 bases). Germline-derived CDR1 and CDR2 are MDHEN and SYDVKM. The CDR3 is 14 amino acids. V was shortened by 3 bases and J by 3 bases, with 11 bases between the two germline ends. The DNA of the CDR3 is TGTGCCAGCAGTTTGTTACAGGGAGACACTGAAGCTTTCTTT. Amino acid sequence: CASSLLQGDTEAFF.

This chain uses TRBV7-2 with TRBJ2-1; D may be TRBD2 (6 bases). The CDR3 is 15 amino acids. V lost 8 bases, J lost 2 bases, and 16 bases lay in between. Germline CDR1 SGHTA, CDR2 FQGNSA. The CDR3, as DNA: TGTGCCAGCGCCTCGGGACTTGTCACCTACAATGAGCAGTTCTTC. Protein sequence: CASASGLVTYNEQFF.

The chain is built from TRBV4-2 and TRBJ2-7; 8 bases match TRBD2. CDR3 length equals 16 residues. V lost 2 bases, J lost 0 bases, and 6 bases stayed unmatched. The germline gives CDR1 LGHNA, CDR2 YNFKEQ. CDR3 in DNA: TGTGCCAGCAGCCAATTCACTAGCGGCCCCTCCTACGAGCAGTACTTC. This sequence encodes CASSQFTSGPSYEQYF.

The V and J genes are TRBV18 and TRBJ2-1, with 11 nucleotides matching TRBD2. The V and J ends lost 3 bases and 8 bases, in that order; junction bases with no gene match: 6. This CDR3 is built from 15 residues. Germline V gene lookup returns CDR1 KGHSH and CDR2 LQKENI. CDR3 residues: CASSPLLAGDHEQFF. The CDR3 DNA sequence: TGTGCCAGCTCACCGCTACTAGCGGGAGACCATGAGCAGTTCTTC.